The sequence of this T cell receptor (beta chain) was determined in a study of CD8+ T cells in alopecia areata. Overall study context: The drug, tofacitinib, lasted 6 to 18 months, followed by 6 months off drug.

This CDR3 spans 14 amino acids. V lost 1 base to trimming and J lost 10 bases; unmatched junction nucleotides: 7. Germline V gives CDR1 LGHNA, CDR2 YNFKEQ. The authors extracted RNA and reverse transcribed it into cDNA as the sequencing template. Sequenced by immunoSEQ multiplex PCR; TCRdb stores in-frame clones only, minus some. Of some 20,000 clones in the sample, about 70% were seen once. It was from alopecia areata patients that lesional scalp punch biopsies and peripheral blood were collected. V usage is TRBV4-2 and J usage is TRBJ1-2; 9 bases map to TRBD1. The receptor was isolated from a human donor with alopecia areata. The sample was skin, taken at week 0. The CDR3 protein is CASSQGGTGTAYTF. CDR3 DNA: TGTGCCAGCAGCCAAGGCGGGACAGGGACTGCCTACACCTTC.